These 16 T cell receptor beta chains were sequenced from one sample in a study of naive and memory T cell subsets. Two oligonucleotides, mixed equimolar, formed the beta constant-region primer covering TRBC1 and TRBC2. Ligated cDNA was amplified by four rounds of PCR with nested alpha and beta constant-region primers and SP2. One entry per CDR3 protein, called by TCRdb with MiXCR from the UMI-ligation and nested PCR reads. The sample yields 90,000 to 120,000 distinct CDR3 sequences, around 15% seen once. Their antigen targets remain unknown. Study-wide findings and caveats: Especially in CD8 cells, naive repertoires contained a few larger clonotypes, possibly CD45RA-re-expressing memory cells.

Material: naive CD8+ T cells from blood. These receptors were obtained from a human donor in good health.

This clonotype was detected a few times. V usage is TRBV4-1 and J usage is TRBJ2-2, with 14 bases identical to TRBD2. Germline CDR1 and CDR2: MGHRA and YSYEKL. The J segment lost 5 bases and the V segment lost 2 bases, leaving 7 bases of the junction unmatched. CDR3 length: 18 amino acids. The CDR3 sequence: CASSQLPGLAGGTGELFF. The CDR3, as DNA: TGCGCCAGCAGCCAATTACCCGGACTAGCGGGGGGAACCGGGGAGCTGTTTTTT.

This clonotype has more than one count but fewer than ten. This chain uses TRBV4-1 with TRBJ2-7; a weak D match, TRBD2 (6 bases). This CDR3 comprises 14 residues. Germline CDR1 is MGHRA and CDR2 is YSYEKL. V was cut by 3 bases and J by 3 bases, with 12 bases left in between. The CDR3 bases are TGCGCCAGCAGCCAGGGGACTTCTTACTACGAGCAGTACTTC. It translates to CASSQGTSYYEQYF.

J is TRBJ2-7 and V is TRBV10-3, with a tentative D call TRBD1 (6 bases). Germline V gene sequence: CDR1 ENHRY, CDR2 SYGVKD. V was shortened by 6 bases and J by 2 bases, with 17 bases between the two germline ends. This CDR3 region has 15 residues. The CDR3 here is CAIRRMDSPTYEQYF. CDR3 DNA sequence: TGTGCCATCAGAAGGATGGACAGTCCCACCTACGAGCAGTACTTC.

This chain joins TRBV7-9 and TRBJ1-4; no firm D call. The CDR3 spans 15 residues. The V gene's germline CDR1 is SEHNR and CDR2 FQNEAQ (reference sequence). Trimming cost V 6 bases and J 7 bases, with 18 bases left between them. The CDR3 DNA follows: TGTGCCAGCAGGGGTGGAGGCGGATTGAGTGAAAAACTGTTTTTT. Translated, it gives CASRGGGGLSEKLFF.

The rearrangement uses TRBV7-8 and TRBJ2-7; D gene uncertain. The length of the CDR3 is 11 residues. Per germline, CDR1 SGHVS and CDR2 FQNEAQ. The germline V and J ends were trimmed by 5 bases and 3 bases, with 5 bases remaining between them. The CDR3 is CASSENYEQYF. The CDR3 DNA reads TGTGCCAGCAGCGAAAACTACGAGCAGTACTTC.

For the CDR3, the DNA is TGTGCCAGCAGTGAAGCAGGGGGCAGGGTGGAAGCTTTCTTT. Protein product: CASSEAGGRVEAFF. The chain links TRBV6-1 to TRBJ1-1; 7 nucleotides match TRBD1. With 0 bases clipped from V and 8 bases from J, the junction kept 6 bases outside the gene matches. Germline V lookup: CDR1 MNHNS, CDR2 SASEGT. The CDR3 is made up of 14 amino acids.

Ten or more counts support this clonotype. The V call is TRBV12-3 or TRBV12-4, the J call TRBJ1-5; D uncertain. The V end was cut by 6 bases, the J end by 7 bases, with 13 bases between. There are 13 residues in the CDR3. DNA for the CDR3: TGTGCCAGCAGCCCGGTCGGCTGGCAGCCCCAGCATTTT. Translation gives CASSPVGWQPQHF.

This clonotype showed up just a few times. The V call is TRBV2, the J call TRBJ2-5; D remains unclear. The length of the CDR3 is 13 residues. CDR1 is SNHLY and CDR2 is FYNNEI in the germline V gene. V was shortened by 8 bases and J by 4 bases, with 14 bases between the two germline ends. The CDR3 here is CASGQGPLETQYF. CDR3 in DNA: TGTGCCAGCGGGCAAGGGCCTTTAGAGACCCAGTACTTC.

This sequence joins TRBV4-1 and TRBJ2-1; 8 positions match TRBD2. The J segment lost 4 bases and the V segment lost 7 bases, leaving 6 bases of the junction unmatched. This CDR3 has 14 residues. The germline gives CDR1 MGHRA, CDR2 YSYEKL. The CDR3 is CASNRGGLYNEQFF. CDR3 DNA: TGCGCCAGCAATCGGGGGGGCCTTTACAATGAGCAGTTCTTC.

This clonotype occurred many times. The CDR3 nucleotides read TGTGCCAGCAGCCAAGAGGTTTTCCCTAGCTCCTACAATGAGCAGTTCTTC. It is translated as CASSQEVFPSSYNEQFF. The V gene is TRBV4-2, the J gene TRBJ2-1; no clear D gene. CDR1 and CDR2 (germline): LGHNA, YNFKEQ. V lost 0 bases and J lost 0, with 12 bases in between. The CDR3 has 17 amino acids.

This clonotype showed up just a few times. V usage is TRBV29-1 and J usage is TRBJ2-5; no clear D gene. Germline assignment: CDR1 SQVTM and CDR2 ANQGSEA. V was trimmed by 1 base and J by 6 bases, leaving 12 bases between them. The CDR3 sequence is 13 residues long. The CDR3 DNA reads as TGCAGCGTTGAAGTTGGCAGCGTGAAGACCCAGTACTTC. This sequence encodes CSVEVGSVKTQYF.

The sample holds a few counts of this clonotype. The rearrangement links TRBV6-2 or TRBV6-3 to TRBJ1-1, with a tentative D call TRBD1 (6 bases). CDR1 is MNHEY, CDR2 SVGEGT, per germline. The CDR3 is 14 amino acids. Deletions cut 2 bases from V and 5 bases from J, with 12 bases between. The chain's CDR3 is CASSYAHTGTEAFF. The CDR3 DNA sequence: TGTGCCAGCAGTTACGCCCATACAGGGACTGAAGCTTTCTTT.

CDR3: CATSETIKTEQYF. The CDR3 bases are TGTGCCACCAGTGAGACTATCAAGACCGAGCAGTACTTC. This chain joins TRBV24-1 and TRBJ2-7; possibly TRBD2 for D (5 bases). The V gene lost 4 bases and the J gene lost 6 bases, with 12 bases spanning the gap. Germline CDR1 is KGHDR and CDR2 is SFDVKD. The CDR3 is 13 residues long.

The V gene is TRBV12-3 or TRBV12-4, the J gene TRBJ2-5, with D unresolved. V lost 6 bases, J lost 10 bases, and 15 bases lay in between. The CDR3 spans 12 residues. As DNA, the CDR3 is TGTGCCAGCAGCCAAAAAATTGTCGACCAGTACTTC. This translates into CASSQKIVDQYF.

This clonotype was seen only a few times. The gene calls are TRBV4-2 and TRBJ2-5, with 7 bases lining up with TRBD1. The J segment lost 3 bases and the V segment lost 4 bases, leaving 5 bases of the junction unmatched. Germline V gives CDR1 LGHNA, CDR2 YNFKEQ. The CDR3 has 14 residues. CDR3 protein: CASSLGTEEETQYF. CDR3 sequence (DNA): TGTGCCAGCAGCCTTGGGACAGAGGAAGAGACCCAGTACTTC.

J is TRBJ2-7 and V is TRBV12-5; 8 positions match TRBD1. This CDR3 is built from 14 residues. The trim removed 2 bases at V and 5 bases at J, leaving 5 bases unmatched. Germline V gene lookup returns CDR1 LGHNT and CDR2 FRNRAP. CDR3 sequence: CASGLWTGTDEQYF. In DNA form, the CDR3 reads TGTGCTAGTGGTTTGTGGACAGGGACCGACGAGCAGTACTTC.